These 10 T cell receptor beta chains were all obtained from the same sample, sequenced in a study of beta chain features in type 1 diabetes. All of the isolated RNA was reverse transcribed, so expressed TCRB transcripts were sequenced. Measured with immunoSEQ multiplex PCR; TCRdb has only the in-frame clones, and not every one. The sample consists of 970,000 or so clones, roughly a sixth of them appearing once. Sequences were obtained from naive CD4+ T cells from blood. These receptors all come from a woman between 18 and 30 years old in good health.

The chain combines TRBV7-9 with TRBJ1-4; D not certain. Germline CDR1 and CDR2: SEHNR and FQNEAQ (reference sequence). The V and J ends lost 4 bases and 7 bases respectively, with 10 bases between them. The CDR3 sequence is 13 residues long. The DNA of the CDR3 is TGTGCCAGCAGCTCGAACCGGGTTGAAAAACTGTTTTTT. Translated, it gives CASSSNRVEKLFF.

V gene TRBV15 combines with J gene TRBJ2-2, with 8 bases aligning to TRBD1. CDR1 LNHNV and CDR2 YYDKDF come from the germline V gene (reference sequence). The V segment lost 5 bases and the J segment 0 bases; nucleotides outside the gene matches: 5. The CDR3 extends over 16 amino acids. The CDR3 spells CATSPRTGTNTGELFF. The CDR3 DNA reads as TGTGCCACCAGCCCGCGGACAGGGACGAACACCGGGGAGCTGTTTTTT.

This clone has more than one count but fewer than ten. The chain uses TRBV7-8 and TRBJ1-3; D remains ambiguous. CDR1 is SGHVS and CDR2 is FQNEAQ in the germline V gene. This CDR3 is built from 16 residues. The V gene lost 2 bases and the J gene lost 2 bases, with 13 bases spanning the gap. The CDR3 loop is CASSLQAVTTGNTIYF. In nucleotides, the CDR3 is TGTGCCAGCAGCTTACAGGCCGTGACAACTGGAAACACCATATATTTT.

This clone occurred a few times. This rearrangement joins TRBV4-2 to TRBJ2-7, with a tentative D call TRBD2 (6 bases). V was pared by 5 bases and J by 3 bases, with 14 bases between. Per the germline V gene, CDR1 is LGHNA and CDR2 is YNFKEQ. This CDR3 spans 14 amino acids. CDR3 DNA: TGTGCCAGCAGCTATGAGACTAGAGGCTACGAGCAGTACTTC. It specifies CASSYETRGYEQYF.

This clone has more than one count but fewer than ten. The chain is built from TRBV5-6 and TRBJ2-3; TRBD2 might be the D (5 bases). Trimming removed 2 bases from V and 0 bases from J, with 7 bases in between. Germline V gene data show CDR1 as SGHDT and CDR2 as YYEEEE. This CDR3 is 14 amino acids long. CDR3 bases: TGTGCCAGCAGCTTAGGCGGGAGCACAGATACGCAGTATTTT. Protein sequence: CASSLGGSTDTQYF.

This clone was observed a handful of times. This sample includes further DNA sequences coding for the same CDR3. This chain uses TRBV18 with TRBJ2-5; 10 nucleotides align to TRBD1. After removal of 3 bases from V and 5 bases from J, the junction contained 3 bases not matched to a gene. Germline CDR1 is KGHSH and CDR2 is LQKENI. The CDR3 has 14 residues. The CDR3 bases are TGTGCCAGCTCACCGGGACAGGGGACGGAGACCCAGTACTTC. The encoded protein is CASSPGQGTETQYF.

The rearrangement uses TRBV7-2 and TRBJ2-3, with a weak D call TRBD1 (7 bases). This CDR3 has 16 amino acids. V dropped 0 bases and J dropped 6 bases, with 16 bases sitting between them. Germline loops: CDR1 SGHTA, CDR2 FQGNSA. CDR3 in amino acids: CASSLAAGTARDTQYF. In DNA form, the CDR3 reads TGTGCCAGCAGCTTAGCGGCGGGGACAGCTAGGGATACGCAGTATTTT.

The rearrangement joins TRBV7-2 to TRBJ2-7, with 11 bases matching TRBD2. J gave up 1 base and V 4 bases, and 6 bases lay outside the gene matches. CDR1 SGHTA and CDR2 FQGNSA come from the germline V gene. The CDR3 covers 16 residues. CDR3 loop: CASSSGLAGISYEQYF. The CDR3 DNA reads as TGTGCCAGCAGCTCCGGACTAGCGGGCATATCCTACGAGCAGTACTTC.

The rearrangement links TRBV28 to TRBJ1-2; unclear D gene. CDR3 size: 13 residues. The V gene lost 5 bases and the J gene lost 4 bases, with 11 bases spanning the gap. Germline V gene sequence: CDR1 MDHEN, CDR2 SYDVKM. The DNA for the CDR3 is TGTGCCAGCAGTCCAAGGATGCTCTATGGCTACACCTTC. It yields the protein CASSPRMLYGYTF.

The chain joins TRBV19 to TRBJ2-7; 9 bases line up with TRBD2. Germline loops: CDR1 LNHDA, CDR2 SQIVND (reference sequence). There are 15 residues in the CDR3. After removal of 3 bases from V and 4 bases from J, the junction contained 7 bases not matched to a gene. DNA for the CDR3: TGTGCCAGTAGTATGGCGTCTAGCGGGAATTACGAGCAGTACTTC. It translates to CASSMASSGNYEQYF.